The 31 T cell receptor beta chains below all came from one sample that was sequenced in a study of OX40 agonist ivuxolimab in advanced cancers. Some clones are missing from TCRdb's copy, which holds only in-frame ones; the method was immunoSEQ multiplex PCR. Of over 20,000 clones listed, under 90% were seen once; the top ten hold just over 20%. This specimen consisted of CD4+ or CD8+ T cells sorted from blood, obtained in a trial of the OX40 agonist ivuxolimab. The receptors were sampled from an adult with an advanced solid tumor such as melanoma, head and neck, liver or kidney cancer.

V gene TRBV29-1 combines with J gene TRBJ2-3; weak D call: TRBD1 (6 bases). Germline V gene data show CDR1 as SQVTM and CDR2 as ANQGSEA. CDR3 size: 15 residues. The V and J ends lost 3 bases and 2 bases respectively, with 15 bases between them. The CDR3 sequence is CSVDPDRTFTDTQYF. For the CDR3, the DNA is TGCAGCGTTGACCCGGACAGAACTTTCACAGATACGCAGTATTTT.

V is TRBV19 and J is TRBJ2-7; the D gene is possibly TRBD1 (5 bases). The V gene lost 8 bases and the J gene lost 3 bases, with 14 bases spanning the gap. CDR3 length: 13 amino acids. Germline CDR1 and CDR2: LNHDA and SQIVND (reference sequence). DNA for the CDR3: TGTGCCAGTGGCGCAGGGAACTTCTACGAGCAGTACTTC. Its translation is CASGAGNFYEQYF.

V and J are TRBV19 and TRBJ1-1, with 9 bases fitting TRBD1. Germline V CDR1 and CDR2: LNHDA, SQIVND (reference sequence). The CDR3 covers 15 residues. V trimming: 7 bases; J trimming: 1 base; junction bases outside the gene matches: 7. The DNA of the CDR3 is TGTGCCAGTAACCCGGGGGACAGGGAGAACACTGAAGCTTTCTTT. Translation: CASNPGDRENTEAFF.

As DNA, the CDR3 is TGTGCCAGCAGTTTTTCCCCAGAGCCCCAGCATTTT. Translation: CASSFSPEPQHF. This chain links TRBV28 with TRBJ1-5; the D is unclear. The CDR3 spans 12 residues. Germline CDR1 reads MDHEN; CDR2 reads SYDVKM. V dropped 3 bases and J dropped 8 bases, with 8 bases sitting between them. Together with reference TRBV28 and TRBJ1-5, the CDR3 gives the full variable domain: DVKVTQSSRYLVKRTGEKVFLECVQDMDHENMFWYRQDPGLGLRLIYFSYDVKMKEKGDIPEGYSVSREKKERFSLILESASTNQTSMYLCASSFSPEPQHFGDGTRLSIL.

The chain couples TRBV7-9 to TRBJ2-3; D is ambiguous. With 5 bases removed from V and 0 bases from J, the gap between germline ends came to 18 bases. This CDR3 has 17 amino acids. CDR1 is SEHNR, CDR2 FQNEAQ, per germline (reference sequence). The CDR3 sequence: CASSPPTKGPSTDTQYF. CDR3 nucleotide sequence: TGTGCCAGCAGCCCGCCAACGAAGGGTCCTAGCACAGATACGCAGTATTTT.

Points on this clone: This CDR3 is missing its conserved last phenylalanine or tryptophan, likely due to a read error. It is unclear where the CDR3 begins or ends on the DNA, so no DNA is shown, and the CDR3 is as TCRdb lists it. The chain uses TRBV6-1 and TRBJ2-7; the table's D call TRBD2 went unverified against the DNA. From germline, CDR1 is MNHNS and CDR2 SASEGT. Both ends counted, the CDR3 spans 12 residues. CDR3 in amino acids: CASSKSGTPGPL.

The rearrangement links TRBV29-1 to TRBJ1-3, with D unresolved. With 5 bases removed from V and 3 bases from J, the gap between germline ends came to 11 bases. The CDR3 sequence is 13 residues long. CDR1 is SQVTM and CDR2 is ANQGSEA in the germline V gene. In DNA, the CDR3 is TGCAGCGTTTGGGGAGCTTTTGGAAACACCATATATTTT. Translation gives CSVWGAFGNTIYF.

This chain connects TRBV6-5 to TRBJ2-5; 8 bases line up with TRBD2. V dropped 2 bases and J dropped 2; count of bases not matched to a gene: 7. Germline V gene data show CDR1 as MNHEY and CDR2 as SVGAGI. CDR3 size: 16 residues. CDR3 loop: CASSYGPAGAQETQYF. The CDR3 bases are TGTGCCAGCAGTTACGGGCCAGCGGGGGCACAAGAGACCCAGTACTTC.

Only a few counts were recorded for this clone. V gene TRBV30 combines with J gene TRBJ1-1; D is ambiguous. Germline V gene data show CDR1 as GTSNPN and CDR2 as SVGIG (reference sequence). The CDR3 has 14 amino acids. Trimming stripped 0 bases from V and 4 bases from J, with 12 bases between. The CDR3 spells CAWSVHNVGTEAFF. In nucleotides, the CDR3 is TGTGCCTGGAGTGTACACAACGTGGGCACTGAAGCTTTCTTT.

The chain employs TRBV28 and TRBJ1-1; 9 bases are shared with TRBD1. Per the germline V gene, CDR1 is MDHEN and CDR2 is SYDVKM. The CDR3 extends over 18 amino acids. The V segment lost 1 base and the J segment 3 bases; nucleotides outside the gene matches: 12. For the CDR3, the DNA is TGTGCCAGCAGTTTATCTGGGACAGGGTTCTTGAGGGACACTGAAGCTTTCTTT. This sequence encodes CASSLSGTGFLRDTEAFF.

This chain links TRBV6-1 with TRBJ2-7, with D uncertain. V was cut by 3 bases and J by 3 bases, with 12 bases left in between. CDR1 and CDR2 from the germline V gene are MNHNS and SASEGT. This CDR3 is built from 14 residues. CDR3 region: CASSDRLIGYEQYF. CDR3 in DNA: TGTGCCAGCAGTGATCGCTTAATCGGCTACGAGCAGTACTTC.

The rearrangement links TRBV11-2 to TRBJ2-7; 7 bases map to TRBD1. Germline V gives CDR1 SGHAT, CDR2 FQNNGV. CDR3 length: 14 amino acids. The trim removed 4 bases at V and 1 base at J, leaving 4 bases unmatched. Here the CDR3 reads CASSYGTASYEQYF. The DNA of the CDR3 is TGTGCCAGCAGCTACGGGACAGCGTCCTACGAGCAGTACTTC.

This chain uses TRBV5-6 with TRBJ2-7, with D tentatively TRBD2 (5 bases). The length of the CDR3 is 14 residues. V dropped 1 base and J dropped 0 bases, with 8 bases sitting between them. CDR1 and CDR2 from the germline V gene are SGHDT and YYEEEE. The CDR3 is CASSLFRGSYEQYF. The CDR3 DNA reads TGTGCCAGCAGCTTGTTTCGGGGCTCCTACGAGCAGTACTTC. The full variable domain, in which reference TRBV5-6 and TRBJ2-7 provide the parts outside the CDR3, is DAGVTQSPTHLIKTRGQQVTLRCSPKSGHDTVSWYQQALGQGPQFIFQYYEEEERQRGNFPDRFSGHQFPNYSSELNVNALLLGDSALYLCASSLFRGSYEQYFGPGTRLTVT.

The gene calls are TRBV2 and TRBJ2-7; weak D call: TRBD1 (6 bases). The CDR3 runs 15 residues. The germline CDR1 and CDR2 sequences are SNHLY and FYNNEI. V was shortened by 1 base and J by 0 bases, with 10 bases between the two germline ends. CDR3 region: CASSEGTAYSYEQYF. For the CDR3, the DNA is TGTGCCAGCAGTGAAGGGACAGCATACTCCTACGAGCAGTACTTC. The complete variable domain, with remaining parts taken from reference TRBV2 and TRBJ2-7, reads EPEVTQTPSHQVTQMGQEVILRCVPISNHLYFYWYRQILGQKVEFLVSFYNNEISEKSEIFDDQFSVERPDGSNFTLKIRSTKLEDSAMYFCASSEGTAYSYEQYFGPGTRLTVT.

The chain employs TRBV21-1 and TRBJ2-7. TRBV21-1 is an annotated pseudogene. The CDR3 spans 14 residues. This CDR3 is CASIPWTASYEQYF. The CDR3 coding sequence is TGTGCCAGCATCCCCTGGACGGCCTCCTACGAGCAGTACTTC.

This clone was counted only a few times. CDR3 sequence reads: CASSWRGVGQETQYF. In DNA form, the CDR3 reads TGTGCCAGCAGCTGGCGTGGGGTTGGCCAAGAGACCCAGTACTTC. The rearrangement joins TRBV5-8 to TRBJ2-5, with D unresolved. CDR3 length equals 15 residues. V was shortened by 3 bases and J by 1 base, with 13 bases between the two germline ends. Germline-derived CDR1 and CDR2 are SGHTS and YDEGEE.

V and J are TRBV7-8 and TRBJ1-2, with TRBD1 identical over 7 bases. CDR3 length equals 18 residues. CDR1 is SGHVS and CDR2 is FQNEAQ in the germline V gene. Germline trimming cut 3 bases from V and 1 base from J; bases unmatched to any gene: 14. CDR3 nucleotides: TGTGCCAGCAGCTTGCCGAGGGACAGAAAAAATCTTAACTATGGCTACACCTTC. Translated: CASSLPRDRKNLNYGYTF. The whole variable domain, remainder taken from reference TRBV7-8 and TRBJ1-2, is GAGVSQSPRYKVAKRGQDVALRCDPISGHVSLFWYQQALGQGPEFLTYFQNEAQLDKSGLPSDRFFAERPEGSVSTLKIQRTQQEDSAVYLCASSLPRDRKNLNYGYTFGSGTRLTVV.

V and J are TRBV29-1 and TRBJ1-1; no definite D call. The CDR3 has 14 residues. Germline V CDR1 and CDR2: SQVTM, ANQGSEA. V was shortened by 4 bases and J by 5 bases, with 17 bases between the two germline ends. CDR3 DNA sequence: TGCAGCGTTGTGGGGTCCGGAACCCGGACTGAAGCTTTCTTT. This translates into CSVVGSGTRTEAFF.

J is TRBJ2-2 and V is TRBV19; D is perhaps TRBD2 (6 bases). The CDR3 spans 16 residues. Between the trimmed V and J ends, which lost 5 bases and 4 bases, there was a span of 17 bases. The V gene's germline CDR1 is LNHDA and CDR2 SQIVND (reference sequence). The CDR3 sequence is CASSALGGWGTGELFF. Written as DNA, the CDR3 is TGTGCCAGTAGTGCCCTCGGGGGTTGGGGCACCGGGGAGCTGTTTTTT.

This chain uses TRBV27 with TRBJ2-7; 8 bases are a match to TRBD1. V gave up 5 bases and J gave up 3 bases; unmatched junction bases: 6. The CDR3 is made up of 14 amino acids. Germline-derived CDR1 and CDR2 are MNHEY and SMNVEV (reference sequence). Here the CDR3 reads CASSTQGVNYEQYF. DNA for the CDR3: TGTGCCAGCAGTACACAGGGGGTAAACTACGAGCAGTACTTC.

The rearrangement links TRBV7-9 to TRBJ2-3; a possible D gene is TRBD2 (5 bases). Per the germline V gene, CDR1 is SEHNR and CDR2 is FQNEAQ (reference sequence). CDR3 length: 13 amino acids. Trimming removed 4 bases at V and 3 bases at J, with 8 bases between. The CDR3 here is CASSWTSTDTQYF. CDR3 DNA sequence: TGTGCCAGCAGCTGGACTTCTACAGATACGCAGTATTTT.

J is TRBJ1-1 and V is TRBV5-6; D remains unclear. The CDR3 runs to 14 residues. V lost 2 bases and J 8 bases, leaving 16 bases between the germline ends. Germline V gene sequence: CDR1 SGHDT, CDR2 YYEEEE. CDR3 bases: TGTGCCAGCAGCTTCCCGGTCAAGGGCACCGAAGCTTTCTTT. This gives the protein CASSFPVKGTEAFF.

The genes are TRBV11-2 and TRBJ1-5, with D unresolved. This CDR3 is built from 12 residues. Germline assignment: CDR1 SGHAT and CDR2 FQNNGV. With 6 bases removed from V and 6 bases from J, the gap between germline ends came to 9 bases. CDR3 in amino acids: CASSLDGQPQHF. The CDR3 DNA reads as TGTGCCAGCAGTCTCGATGGTCAGCCCCAGCATTTT.

The chain has TRBV28 and TRBJ2-5; a weak D match, TRBD2 (6 bases). The CDR3 length is 14 residues. In germline, CDR1 is MDHEN, CDR2 SYDVKM. Trimming pared 7 bases from V and 1 base from J, leaving 13 bases between. The CDR3 loop is CASTNLGSQETQYF. The CDR3 bases are TGTGCCAGCACTAACCTCGGGAGCCAAGAGACCCAGTACTTC.

J is TRBJ2-7 and V is TRBV27; tentative D call: TRBD1 (6 bases). CDR3 length: 14 amino acids. The V and J ends lost 3 bases and 1 base respectively, with 10 bases between them. Germline values: CDR1 MNHEY, CDR2 SMNVEV (reference sequence). The CDR3 bases are TGTGCCAGCAGTTTCTCTGGACAGTCCTACGAGCAGTACTTC. Translation gives CASSFSGQSYEQYF.

The chain couples TRBV6-1 to TRBJ2-1; 8 bases match TRBD1. Germline CDR1 and CDR2: MNHNS and SASEGT. The CDR3 length is 15 residues. The V and J ends lost 10 bases and 7 bases, in that order; junction bases with no gene match: 15. CDR3 sequence reads: CATFADRVIFNEQFF. DNA of the CDR3: TGTGCCACCTTTGCGGACAGGGTGATCTTTAATGAGCAGTTCTTC.

The rearrangement joins TRBV11-2 to TRBJ1-1; 7 nucleotides line up with TRBD1. Germline assignment: CDR1 SGHAT and CDR2 FQNNGV. V gave up 2 bases and J gave up 1 base; unmatched junction bases: 10. The CDR3 contains 17 residues. CDR3 amino acids: CASSLYRGPHPNTEAFF. CDR3 coding DNA: TGTGCCAGCAGCTTATACAGGGGCCCGCATCCGAACACTGAAGCTTTCTTT.

The chain links TRBV30 to TRBJ2-3; D not certain. Germline loops: CDR1 GTSNPN, CDR2 SVGIG (reference sequence). V was clipped by 5 bases and J by 8 bases, with 11 bases between them. This CDR3 is 11 amino acids long. In DNA form, the CDR3 reads TGTGCCTGGGATTCCCGCGGTACGCAGTATTTT. It yields the protein CAWDSRGTQYF.

V usage is TRBV5-6 and J usage is TRBJ2-7; 7 bases agree with TRBD2. J was trimmed by 4 bases and V by 2 bases; bases with no gene match: 6. Germline V gene lookup returns CDR1 SGHDT and CDR2 YYEEEE. The CDR3 spans 14 residues. DNA of the CDR3: TGTGCCAGCAGCTTCGATCCTAGCGGTTACGAGCAGTACTTC. Translation gives CASSFDPSGYEQYF.

The rearrangement links TRBV4-1 to TRBJ1-5, with no clear D. V gave up 1 base and J gave up 0 bases, with 7 bases separating them. Per germline, CDR1 MGHRA and CDR2 YSYEKL. This CDR3 contains 15 residues. The CDR3 region is CASSQVWISNQPQHF. CDR3 nucleotide sequence: TGCGCCAGCAGCCAAGTATGGATTAGCAATCAGCCCCAGCATTTT.

The chain employs TRBV11-2 and TRBJ2-7; TRBD1 matches at 7 bases. This CDR3 has 13 amino acids. V lost 4 bases to trimming and J lost 2 bases; unmatched junction nucleotides: 2. Germline V gene data show CDR1 as SGHAT and CDR2 as FQNNGV. The CDR3 region has the DNA TGTGCCAGCAGCTCCGGGACAGCCTACGAGCAGTACTTC. This codes for CASSSGTAYEQYF.